This is a list of T cell receptor beta chains from one sample in a study of blood T cell repertoires in COVID-19. Produced via immunoSEQ multiplex PCR; TCRdb's table is partial and in-frame only. The sample records some 250,000 clones, around 85% being singletons. The sequenced sample was PBMCs or T cells enriched from blood (not recorded which). These receptors all come from a middle-aged woman with acute COVID-19. CDR3s include the opening cysteine and the closing phenylalanine or tryptophan. The order of the fields is clone size, J gene, V gene, D gene, CDR3 DNA, CDR3 protein. D genes are given only for firm matches. Clone size is shown for a subset of rows, as once, few, many or a class of expanded clone.

>NA|TRBJ1-4|TRBV2|TRBD1
TGTGCCAGCAGTGAGACAGGGTTTAATGAAAAACTGTTTTTT
CASSETGFNEKLFF
>NA|TRBJ2-7|TRBV7-8|TRBD1
TGTGCCAGCAGCTCCGGGACAGGGATGGTGTACGAGCAGTACTTC
CASSSGTGMVYEQYF
>once|TRBJ2-1|TRBV9|TRBD2
TGTGCCAGCGGCGGGAGCAATGAGCAGTTCTTC
CASGGSNEQFF
>NA|TRBJ2-3|TRBV9|NA
TGTGCCAGCAGCGTTGCCGGGACTAGCACAGATACGCAGTATTTT
CASSVAGTSTDTQYF
>NA|TRBJ2-2|TRBV11-3|NA
TGTGCCAGCAGCTTTTTACAGGCGTCCGGGGAGCTGTTTTTT
CASSFLQASGELFF
>once|TRBJ2-7|TRBV30|NA
TGTGCCTGGAGCGGATACTCTAGAGGACAATACTACGAGCAGTACTTC
CAWSGYSRGQYYEQYF
>NA|TRBJ1-6|TRBV9|TRBD1
TGTGCCAGCAGCGGGACAGGGAATAATTCACCCCTCCACTTT
CASSGTGNNSPLHF
>NA|TRBJ2-1|TRBV6-2/TRBV6-3|TRBD2
TGTGCCAGCAGTTATCGCGGGGGACCGAATCACAATGAGCAGTTCTTC
CASSYRGGPNHNEQFF
>NA|TRBJ2-1|TRBV2|NA
TGTGCCAGCAAAGGGGGCCAGGGGAGGAATGAGCAGTTCTTC
CASKGGQGRNEQFF
>once|TRBJ2-7|TRBV30|NA
TGTGCCTGGAGTGCCCTCCCCATTAAAGCCGGGTACGAGCAGTACTTC
CAWSALPIKAGYEQYF
>NA|TRBJ2-5|TRBV5-1|NA
TGCGCCAGCAGCTTAGGGGGGGCGCATGAGACCCAGTACTTC
CASSLGGAHETQYF
>NA|TRBJ2-2|TRBV29-1|TRBD1
TGCAGCGTCCGGGACAGCAACACCGGGGAGCTGTTTTTT
CSVRDSNTGELFF
>NA|TRBJ2-7|TRBV6-5|NA
TGTGCCAGCAAGCCCCCTCGGGGAAAGGCCTACGAGCAGTACTTC
CASKPPRGKAYEQYF
>NA|TRBJ2-1|TRBV19|TRBD2
TGTGCCAGTAGTATAGGGGGGCGCGGGAGGCCTGCCTACAATGAGCAGTTCTTC
CASSIGGRGRPAYNEQFF
>NA|TRBJ1-2|TRBV7-9|TRBD1
TGTGCCAGCAGCACAAAGGGGGCGCAGTATGGCTACACCTTC
CASSTKGAQYGYTF
>NA|TRBJ2-7|TRBV18|TRBD1
TGTGCCAGCTCACCTGGGACAGATCTTTACGAGCAGTACTTC
CASSPGTDLYEQYF
>NA|TRBJ1-6|TRBV9|NA
TGTGCCAGCAGCGTAGATGGCAGCGATAATTCACCCCTCCACTTT
CASSVDGSDNSPLHF
>NA|TRBJ2-1|TRBV5-1|NA
TGCGCCAGCAGCTTGAAAGTGGGAGACCCTTTTTACAATGAGCAGTTCTTC
CASSLKVGDPFYNEQFF
>NA|TRBJ2-7|TRBV3-1/TRBV3-2|TRBD2
TGTGCCAGCAGCCCCGTCGCGGGAGCTTTGTACTTC
CASSPVAGALYF
>NA|TRBJ1-4|TRBV7-9|NA
TGTGCCAGCAGCTTCCTAGGTACCGGAGGTGAAAAACTGTTTTTT
CASSFLGTGGEKLFF
>NA|TRBJ1-3|TRBV2|NA
TGTGCCAGCAGTGCCGCCGAGGTCGGAAACACCATATATTTT
CASSAAEVGNTIYF
>NA|TRBJ2-7|TRBV7-9|TRBD2
TGTGCCAGCCGAACTAGCGGGAGCTACGAGCAGTACTTC
CASRTSGSYEQYF
>NA|TRBJ2-2|TRBV5-5|NA
TGTGCCAGCAGCTTGATCCGGGAGAGTAACACCGGGGAGCTGTTTTTT
CASSLIRESNTGELFF
>NA|TRBJ1-1|TRBV6-1|NA
TGTGCCAGCAGTGAAGGGGGCGGAAACACTGAAGCTTTCTTT
CASSEGGGNTEAFF
>NA|TRBJ1-6|TRBV12-5|NA
TGTGCTAGTGGACCCTACCCGGGGTACAATTCACCCCTCCACTTT
CASGPYPGYNSPLHF
>NA|TRBJ2-1|TRBV4-1|TRBD2
TGCGCCAGCAGCCAAAATAGCGGGATGCCCTACAATGAGCAGTTCTTC
CASSQNSGMPYNEQFF
>few|TRBJ2-7|TRBV7-9|NA
TGTGCCAGCAGCTTAGGTAGTACAGGTTACGAGCAGTACTTC
CASSLGSTGYEQYF
>NA|TRBJ2-7|TRBV14|TRBD1
TGTGCCAGCAGCCAAGCAGGGGGCGGCGAGCAGTACTTC
CASSQAGGGEQYF
>NA|TRBJ2-3|TRBV9|NA
TGTGCCAGCAGCCATTCCGGGACTAGCACAGATACGCAGTATTTT
CASSHSGTSTDTQYF
>NA|TRBJ2-1|TRBV14|TRBD2
TGTGCCAGCAGCTCCCGGACTAGCGGGAAGGTTTACAATGAGCAGTTCTTC
CASSSRTSGKVYNEQFF
>NA|TRBJ1-1|TRBV5-4|NA
TGTGCCAGCAGCTCACAGGGAGCTCTCGTTGAAGCTTTCTTT
CASSSQGALVEAFF
>NA|TRBJ1-2|TRBV7-9|NA
TGTGCCAGCAGCTTAAAGGGGAACTATGGCTACACCTTC
CASSLKGNYGYTF
>NA|TRBJ1-1|TRBV12-5|NA
TGTGCTAGTGGTTTGACTTCAGGGATGGCTTTCTTT
CASGLTSGMAFF
>NA|TRBJ2-2|TRBV7-2|TRBD2
TGTGCCAGCAGCTGGGGACTAGCGACCGGGGAGCTGTTTTTT
CASSWGLATGELFF
>NA|TRBJ2-2|TRBV7-8|TRBD1
TGTGCCAGCAGCCCCTGGACAGGGATTACCGGGGAGCTGTTTTTT
CASSPWTGITGELFF
>NA|TRBJ2-7|TRBV2|NA
TGTGCCAGCAGTATCACAGGTATTCCCTACGAGCAGTACTTC
CASSITGIPYEQYF
>NA|TRBJ1-5|TRBV6-5|NA
TGTGCCAGCAGTTTCGTAGACAGTGGCAATCAGCCCCAGCATTTT
CASSFVDSGNQPQHF